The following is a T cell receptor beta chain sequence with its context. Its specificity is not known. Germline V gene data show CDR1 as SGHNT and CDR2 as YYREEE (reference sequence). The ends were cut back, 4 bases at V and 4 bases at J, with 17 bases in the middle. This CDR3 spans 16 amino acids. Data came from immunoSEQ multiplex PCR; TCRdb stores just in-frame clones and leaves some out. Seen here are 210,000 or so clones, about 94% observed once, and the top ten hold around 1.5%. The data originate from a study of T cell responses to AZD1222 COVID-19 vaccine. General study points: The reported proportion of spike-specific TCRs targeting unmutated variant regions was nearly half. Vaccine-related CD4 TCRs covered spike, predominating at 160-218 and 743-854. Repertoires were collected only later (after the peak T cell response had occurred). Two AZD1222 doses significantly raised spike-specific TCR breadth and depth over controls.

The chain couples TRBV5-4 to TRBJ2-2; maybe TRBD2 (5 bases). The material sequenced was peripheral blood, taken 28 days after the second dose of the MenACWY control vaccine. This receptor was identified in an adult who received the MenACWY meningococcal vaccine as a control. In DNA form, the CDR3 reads TGTGCCAGCAGCCAACAGACCCGGGGATTCACCGGGGAGCTGTTTTTT. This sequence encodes CASSQQTRGFTGELFF. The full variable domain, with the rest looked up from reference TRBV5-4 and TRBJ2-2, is ETGVTQSPTHLIKTRGQQVTLRCSSQSGHNTVSWYQQALGQGPQFIFQYYREEENGRGNFPPRFSGLQFPNYSSELNVNALELDDSALYLCASSQQTRGFTGELFFGEGSRLTVL.